A single sample is the source of the 17 T cell receptor beta chains below, sequenced in a study of T cell repertoires in cytomegalovirus infection. No antigen has been assigned to these receptors. In TCRdb, the reads were re-called with MiXCR into one record per CDR3 protein. Of 43,000 or so distinct CDR3 sequences detected, approximately 20% appear once; the ten largest clones hold less than 70%. The sample here was CD8+ T cells from cultured PBMCs, taken from culture after CMV antigen stimulation. All receptors come from a human donor in good health (CMV status not recorded). Some clones in this sample may be carry-over from other donors' samples.

The rearrangement uses TRBV7-2 and TRBJ2-1, with D possibly being TRBD2 (5 bases). The CDR3 covers 13 residues. The V and J ends lost 2 bases and 8 bases respectively, with 10 bases between them. Germline-derived CDR1 and CDR2 are SGHTA and FQGNSA. The CDR3 protein is CASSLLGVDEQFF. In nucleotides, the CDR3 is TGTGCCAGCAGCTTATTGGGAGTCGATGAGCAGTTCTTC.

J is TRBJ2-7 and V is TRBV5-6, with D possibly TRBD1 on 7 matching bases. Trimming pared 1 base from V and 5 bases from J, leaving 13 bases between. The germline CDR1 and CDR2 sequences are SGHDT and YYEEEE. The CDR3 has 14 amino acids. CDR3 coding DNA: TGTGCCAGCAGCTTGTACAGGGGAGGCCACGAGCAGTACTTC. This gives the protein CASSLYRGGHEQYF.

There are a few counts of this clonotype. With a much larger clone just one base away, this may be a read error. The chain is built from TRBV19 and TRBJ1-2; no definite D call. Trimming pared 9 bases from V and 8 bases from J, leaving 13 bases between. This CDR3 has 11 amino acids. The V gene's germline CDR1 is LNHDA and CDR2 SQIVND (reference sequence). The CDR3 protein is CASTSFGGYTF. In DNA form, the CDR3 reads TGTGCCAGCACATCGTTTGGGGGCTACACCTTC.

The chain recombines TRBV12-3 or TRBV12-4 with TRBJ2-3; the match to TRBD1 covers 10 bases. J lost 2 bases, V lost 3 bases, and 5 bases had no gene match. The CDR3 length is 16 residues. DNA for the CDR3: TGTGCCAGCAGTTTGAGGACAGGGGGATACACAGATACGCAGTATTTT. This gives the protein CASSLRTGGYTDTQYF.

V and J are TRBV25-1 and TRBJ2-2; a possible D gene is TRBD2 (5 bases). The V end was cut by 2 bases, the J end by 5 bases, with 15 bases between. The germline V gene has CDR1 MGHDK and CDR2 SYGVNS. The CDR3 is 16 residues long. CDR3 nucleotide sequence: TGTGCCAGCAGTGAAAGAGACACCTCGGGGACCGGGGAGCTGTTTTTT. Protein sequence: CASSERDTSGTGELFF.

Relative to its sample, this clonotype is medium-sized. The chain carries TRBV6-2 or TRBV6-3 and TRBJ2-1; no definite D call. The CDR3 has 13 amino acids. V was shortened by 6 bases and J by 4 bases, with 10 bases between the two germline ends. Germline CDR1 is MNHEY and CDR2 is SVGEGT. The CDR3 DNA reads TGTGCCAGCAGCCGCCGAAAGTACAATGAGCAGTTCTTC. Translation: CASSRRKYNEQFF.

This clonotype has a count of ten or more. The V and J genes are TRBV7-3 and TRBJ2-2, with 9 bases aligning to TRBD1. V shed 5 bases, J shed 5 bases, and the junction held 6 bases outside the gene matches. The V gene's germline CDR1 is SGHTA and CDR2 FQGTGA. This CDR3 is 15 amino acids long. The CDR3 reads CASSRGQGRTGELFF. CDR3 in DNA: TGTGCCAGCAGCCGGGGACAGGGAAGGACCGGGGAGCTGTTTTTT.

This clonotype was seen ten or more times. The J gene is TRBJ2-1, the V gene TRBV7-2; the D gene is possibly TRBD2 (6 bases). The CDR3 covers 15 residues. Germline CDR1 reads SGHTA; CDR2 reads FQGNSA. V was trimmed by 2 bases and J by 8 bases, leaving 16 bases between them. This CDR3 is CASSLKDWGGDEQFF. The CDR3 nucleotides are TGTGCCAGCAGCTTAAAGGACTGGGGAGGCGATGAGCAGTTCTTC.

The gene calls are TRBV20-1 and TRBJ2-7; 11 nucleotides align to TRBD2. There are 14 residues in the CDR3. CDR1 and CDR2 (germline): DFQATT, SNEGSKA (reference sequence). V was pared by 6 bases and J by 1 base, with 5 bases of the junction left unmatched. CDR3: CSARSSGGSYEQYF. In DNA form, the CDR3 reads TGCAGTGCGCGTTCTAGCGGGGGGTCCTACGAGCAGTACTTC.

This clonotype showed up many times. A much larger clone lies a single base off, so this may be a read error. CDR3 sequence: CDTHTPGDPRRDTQYF. As DNA, the CDR3 is TGTGACACACACACACCGGGGGACCCCAGAAGGGATACGCAGTATTTT. The chain recombines TRBV6-5 with TRBJ2-3, with TRBD2 as a possible D gene (6 bases). The CDR3 is 16 amino acids. Germline V gene sequence: CDR1 MNHEY, CDR2 SVGAGI.

The chain employs TRBV4-3 and TRBJ2-1, with TRBD2 matching 8 bases. Germline CDR1 is LGHNA and CDR2 is YSLEER. The CDR3 is made up of 19 amino acids. V gave up 0 bases and J gave up 7 bases; unmatched junction bases: 17. The chain's CDR3 is CASSQEAGGATGGRNEQFF. The CDR3 nucleotides are TGCGCCAGCAGCCAAGAGGCGGGGGGCGCGACGGGAGGGCGAAATGAGCAGTTCTTC.

The CDR3 here is CASSLEAGARETQYF. DNA for the CDR3: TGTGCCAGCAGCTTAGAGGCTGGAGCGCGAGAGACCCAGTACTTC. The chain is built from TRBV11-2 and TRBJ2-5; D not certain. Trimming took 0 bases from V and 4 from J, leaving 12 bases between them. From germline, CDR1 is SGHAT and CDR2 FQNNGV. The CDR3 has 15 residues.

This clonotype was picked up many times. Being one base from a much bigger clone, this may be a read error. The chain links TRBV7-9 to TRBJ2-7; no clear D gene. The germline V gene encodes CDR1 SEHNR and CDR2 FQNEAQ (reference sequence). The length of the CDR3 is 12 residues. Trimming left V 1 base short and J 2 bases short, with 3 bases between. The CDR3 coding sequence is TGTGCCAGCAGCTTAGGCGCCTACGAGCAGTACTTC. Translating it yields CASSLGAYEQYF.

This clonotype was seen ten or more times. The chain recombines TRBV7-6 with TRBJ2-1; 7 bases line up with TRBD1. This CDR3 has 19 residues. Germline V gene data show CDR1 as SGHVS and CDR2 as FNYEAQ. J gave up 8 bases and V 0 bases, and 19 bases lay outside the gene matches. The CDR3 protein is CASSLALWAGDRALDEQFF. Written as DNA, the CDR3 is TGTGCCAGCAGCTTAGCGCTATGGGCTGGGGACAGAGCCCTAGATGAGCAGTTCTTC.

The V and J genes are TRBV4-3 and TRBJ2-1, with D perhaps TRBD1 (6 bases). The V gene's germline CDR1 is LGHNA and CDR2 YSLEER. The CDR3 has 15 residues. V shed 5 bases and J shed 2 bases, with 13 bases lying between them. DNA of the CDR3: TGCGCCAGCAGCAGAGACAGGAAAGCCTACAATGAGCAGTTCTTC. Encoded protein: CASSRDRKAYNEQFF.

As for this clonotype: Given the absence of the conserved phenylalanine or tryptophan at the CDR3 end, a read error is likely. The DNA is left out, because the CDR3 cannot be placed on it with certainty; the CDR3 is given as TCRdb lists it. V and J are TRBV7-3 and TRBJ2-1; TRBD1, the table's D call, was not compared with the DNA. Per germline, CDR1 SGHTA and CDR2 FQGTGA. Inclusive of both ends, the CDR3 amounts to 12 amino acids. Here the CDR3 reads CASSLTGQGKFS.

The table lists this clonotype with many counts. The chain is built from TRBV18 and TRBJ1-1; no definite D call. V lost 4 bases and J 3 bases, leaving 9 bases between the germline ends. There are 13 residues in the CDR3. Germline CDR1 is KGHSH and CDR2 is LQKENI. The CDR3 here is CASSQSRDTEAFF. DNA of the CDR3: TGTGCCAGCTCACAGTCGAGGGACACTGAAGCTTTCTTT.